The T cell receptor (beta chain) under discussion was sequenced for a study of Ad26.COV2.S vaccination and SARS-CoV-2 variants. The study, taken as a whole, reports: Post-vaccination spike-specific CD8+ and CD4+ T cell responses reportedly had substantial breadth.

Stated treatment: over 15 received Ad26.COV2.S at low or high dose, single or two shots; roughly 5 received placebo; per-sample allocation not given. Following the first vaccine or placebo injection, samples were taken on day 63. Donor was an adult aged 18-55 years in Boston. Expressing Wuhan-strain SARS-CoV-2 spike, an Ad26 vector served as the vaccine. This CDR3 region has 17 residues. V was cut by 4 bases and J by 0 bases, with 17 bases left in between. The germline gives CDR1 SGHNT, CDR2 YYREEE (reference sequence). With regard to this clone: The target antigen is unknown.

Profiled with immunoSEQ multiplex PCR; TCRdb holds only in-frame clones, not every one. Of roughly 410,000 clones in the sample, about four fifths were seen once. This sample comprised peripheral blood, obtained in a trial of Ad26.COV2.S vaccine versus placebo. The chain employs TRBV5-4 and TRBJ1-3, with no clear D. The TCR was taken from a person aged 18-65 years who received the Ad26.COV2.S COVID-19 vaccine or a placebo. For the CDR3, the DNA is TGTGCCAGCAGCCTCAAAACCCACCTACGCTCTGGAAACACCATATATTTT. Encoded protein: CASSLKTHLRSGNTIYF.